This entry lists 32 T cell receptor beta chains sequenced from one sample in a study of metastatic and nonmetastatic thyroid tumors. None of the patients had undergone any treatment ahead of thyroid surgery. TCRdb re-called the PCR reads via MiXCR. The table has over 25,000 clones, around 4% seen once. Material for sequencing was blood. The receptors shown here come from a female donor with papillary thyroid cancer or a benign thyroid nodule (not recorded which). Some clones in this sample may be carry-over from other donors' samples.

This clone was recorded many times. V gene TRBV5-1 combines with J gene TRBJ1-2; D is ambiguous. Trimming cost V 0 bases and J 0 bases, with 18 bases left between them. CDR3 length: 18 residues. Germline-derived CDR1 and CDR2 are SGHRS and YFSETQ. The CDR3 DNA reads TGCGCCAGCAGCTTGGGGCACACCGGTCACAATTCTAACTATGGCTACACCTTC. It codes for CASSLGHTGHNSNYGYTF. Using reference TRBV5-1 and TRBJ1-2 for the parts outside the CDR3, the full variable domain is KAGVTQTPRYLIKTRGQQVTLSCSPISGHRSVSWYQQTPGQGLQFLFEYFSETQRNKGNFPGRFSGRQFSNSRSEMNVSTLELGDSALYLCASSLGHTGHNSNYGYTFGSGTRLTVV.

Ten or more counts support this clone. The same CDR3 can be traced to other DNA sequences in this sample. The genes are TRBV7-2 and TRBJ2-5, with a tentative D call TRBD2 (5 bases). Germline CDR1 reads SGHTA; CDR2 reads FQGNSA. The CDR3 contains 14 residues. Trimming took off 5 bases at V and 4 bases at J, with 14 bases between the two ends. The CDR3 reads CASSPGIFAETQYF. The CDR3 DNA is TGTGCCAGCAGCCCGGGGATCTTCGCAGAGACCCAGTACTTC.

This clone was counted a few times. At one boundary the junction diverges from the germline segment, which might be a read error. The chain uses TRBV6-6 and TRBJ2-1; D not certain. This CDR3 is built from 12 residues. Germline CDR1 reads MNHNY; CDR2 reads SVGAGI (reference sequence). CDR3 protein: CANSYSVYEQFF. The DNA for the CDR3 is TGTGCCAACAGTTACTCGGTGTATGAGCAGTTCTTC.

This clone has a count of ten or more. The genes are TRBV15 and TRBJ2-2; 14 nucleotides line up with TRBD2. The germline V gene encodes CDR1 LNHNV and CDR2 YYDKDF (reference sequence). The CDR3 has 21 amino acids. V lost 0 bases to trimming and J lost 6 bases; unmatched junction nucleotides: 15. The CDR3 sequence: CATSRDNRTPGLAGAAGELFF. The CDR3, as DNA: TGTGCCACCAGCAGAGATAACCGAACCCCGGGACTAGCGGGAGCGGCCGGGGAGCTGTTTTTT.

This clone was detected ten times or more. The chain uses TRBV5-1 and TRBJ2-5, with 7 bases lining up with TRBD2. This CDR3 region has 13 residues. Germline V gene data show CDR1 as SGHRS and CDR2 as YFSETQ. Unmatched junction bases numbered 3, after V lost 4 bases and J lost 3 bases. The CDR3 region has the DNA TGCGCCAGCAGCCTGGGGGGGGAAGAGACCCAGTACTTC. Its translation is CASSLGGEETQYF.

This clone was seen at least ten times. The genes are TRBV15 and TRBJ2-3, with D unresolved. V lost 0 bases to trimming and J lost 4 bases, with 8 bases between them. The CDR3 extends over 14 amino acids. Looked up from germline, CDR1 is LNHNV and CDR2 is YYDKDF (reference sequence). CDR3 amino acids: CATSRDQAADTQYF. As DNA, the CDR3 is TGTGCCACCAGCAGAGACCAAGCAGCAGATACGCAGTATTTT. The full variable domain, in which reference TRBV15 and TRBJ2-3 provide the parts outside the CDR3, is DAMVIQNPRYQVTQFGKPVTLSCSQTLNHNVMYWYQQKSSQAPKLLFHYYDKDFNNEADTPDNFQSRRPNTSFCFLDIRSPGLGDTAMYLCATSRDQAADTQYFGPGTRLTVL.

There are many counts of this clone. The genes are TRBV9 and TRBJ2-1, with 10 bases identical to TRBD2. Unmatched junction bases numbered 2, after V lost 4 bases and J lost 1 base. The CDR3 covers 15 residues. Germline V CDR1 and CDR2: SGDLS, YYNGEE. CDR3 in amino acids: CASSLAGESYNEQFF. CDR3 DNA: TGTGCCAGCAGCCTAGCGGGAGAATCCTACAATGAGCAGTTCTTC.

The chain has TRBV20-1 and TRBJ1-1, with 7 bases identical to TRBD1. The CDR3 is made up of 16 amino acids. V was pared by 1 base and J by 0 bases, with 8 bases of the junction left unmatched. The V gene's germline CDR1 is DFQATT and CDR2 SNEGSKA (reference sequence). The CDR3 bases are TGCAGTGCTAGAGGAGGCTTGGGACAGTTGAACACTGAAGCTTTCTTT. It codes for CSARGGLGQLNTEAFF.

This clone occurred many times. The chain carries TRBV27 and TRBJ1-1, with unresolved D. Trimming cost V 3 bases and J 0 bases, with 8 bases left between them. CDR1 and CDR2 (germline): MNHEY, SMNVEV (reference sequence). This CDR3 region has 14 residues. The CDR3 reads CASSFEGLNTEAFF. The DNA for the CDR3 is TGTGCCAGCAGTTTCGAAGGCTTGAACACTGAAGCTTTCTTT.

This clone was observed at least ten times. This chain joins TRBV7-2 and TRBJ2-7, with TRBD2 matching 8 bases. The CDR3 has 16 residues. The germline CDR1 and CDR2 sequences are SGHTA and FQGNSA. The trim removed 1 base at V and 0 bases at J, leaving 5 bases unmatched. This CDR3 reads CASSLVHSGDSYEQYF. The CDR3 DNA follows: TGTGCCAGCAGCTTAGTCCATAGCGGGGACTCCTACGAGCAGTACTTC.

This clone was recorded at least ten times. The V call is TRBV2, the J call TRBJ2-5; maybe TRBD2 (6 bases). This CDR3 is 13 amino acids long. Germline V gives CDR1 SNHLY, CDR2 FYNNEI. V lost 4 bases and J 4 bases, leaving 10 bases between the germline ends. The CDR3 region is CASSGISGETQYF. CDR3 sequence (DNA): TGTGCCAGCAGTGGGATTAGCGGAGAGACCCAGTACTTC.

This clone was seen repeatedly, ten times or more. Germline is not matched at one junction end, which may reflect a read error. The chain couples TRBV24-1 to TRBJ2-4; 11 positions agree with TRBD1. Germline V CDR1 and CDR2: KGHDR, SFDVKD. The CDR3 sequence is 12 residues long. DNA of the CDR3: TGTGCCACCAGTGATGGACAGGGGGCGATAGACTTC. Its translation: CATSDGQGAIDF.

This chain links TRBV20-1 with TRBJ1-2, with D possibly being TRBD1 (6 bases). The CDR3 is made up of 12 amino acids. Germline V gives CDR1 DFQATT, CDR2 SNEGSKA (reference sequence). Deletions cut 3 bases from V and 4 bases from J, with 9 bases between. The CDR3 spells CSARGGSYGYTF. The CDR3 DNA sequence: TGCAGTGCTAGGGGGGGCAGCTATGGCTACACCTTC.

This clone was counted between two and nine times. The chain recombines TRBV7-9 with TRBJ2-2, with D uncertain. CDR1 is SEHNR and CDR2 is FQNEAQ in the germline V gene (reference sequence). CDR3 length: 16 amino acids. V dropped 3 bases and J dropped 1 base, with 12 bases sitting between them. CDR3 protein: CASSFVTTKNTGELFF. CDR3 nucleotide sequence: TGTGCCAGCAGCTTTGTGACCACGAAGAACACCGGGGAGCTGTTTTTT.

In its sample, this clone was seen many times. This rearrangement joins TRBV10-2 to TRBJ1-5; TRBD1 is a possible D gene (5 bases). The ends were cut back, 4 bases at V and 4 bases at J, with 17 bases in the middle. Germline values: CDR1 WSHSY, CDR2 SAAADI. The CDR3 runs to 16 residues. The DNA of the CDR3 is TGCGCCAGCAGTGGCACGGACATCGGGACGAATCAGCCCCAGCATTTT. This encodes CASSGTDIGTNQPQHF.

In this sample, this clone turned up many times. The rearrangement uses TRBV19 and TRBJ1-3, with 7 bases that match TRBD1. The V segment lost 3 bases and the J segment 2 bases; nucleotides outside the gene matches: 4. The CDR3 sequence is 15 residues long. Germline CDR1 and CDR2: LNHDA and SQIVND (reference sequence). The CDR3 DNA reads TGTGCCAGTAGTATCGGAGGGGGCACTGGAAACACCATATATTTT. Translated: CASSIGGGTGNTIYF.

This clone was picked up many times. The rearrangement joins TRBV27 to TRBJ1-1; D is unclear. Germline CDR1 reads MNHEY; CDR2 reads SMNVEV (reference sequence). V dropped 3 bases and J dropped 7 bases, with 12 bases sitting between them. The CDR3 is 13 residues long. The CDR3 bases are TGTGCCAGCAGTTTTTCCAAGACAAATGAAGCTTTCTTT. As protein: CASSFSKTNEAFF.

This clone was seen a few times. The chain employs TRBV14 and TRBJ1-2; 7 nucleotides align to TRBD1. Germline CDR1 is SGHDN and CDR2 is FVKESK. The CDR3 is 15 amino acids. V was pared by 1 base and J by 6 bases, with 8 bases of the junction left unmatched. As DNA, the CDR3 is TGTGCCAGCAGCCAAGCCGGGACAGCTCTGGATGGCTACACCTTC. Translated: CASSQAGTALDGYTF.

By share, this clone ranks as medium-sized (0.01 to 0.1%). This rearrangement joins TRBV28 to TRBJ2-7; no clear D. The CDR3 length is 12 residues. V gave up 2 bases and J gave up 4 bases, with 6 bases separating them. Per germline, CDR1 MDHEN and CDR2 SYDVKM. The CDR3 DNA sequence: TGTGCCAGCAGTTTAGGGCGTTACGAGCAGTACTTC. Its translation is CASSLGRYEQYF.

This clone showed up just a few times. The junction does not match germline at one end; this may be a read error. CDR3 coding DNA: TGTGCCAGCAGTTTAAGGTACAATGAGCCGTTATTC. Protein product: CASSLRYNEPLF. This rearrangement joins TRBV12-3 or TRBV12-4 to TRBJ2-1; D ambiguous. This CDR3 region has 12 residues.

This clone was recorded a few times. The rearrangement joins TRBV6-2 or TRBV6-3 to TRBJ2-3; 8 nucleotides agree with TRBD2. J gave up 1 base and V 7 bases, and 4 bases lay outside the gene matches. This CDR3 spans 14 amino acids. Germline V gene data show CDR1 as MNHEY and CDR2 as SVGEGT. In DNA form, the CDR3 reads TGTGCCAGCAAGGCGGGGGGACGCACAGATACGCAGTATTTT. Protein sequence: CASKAGGRTDTQYF.

Many counts were recorded for this clone. The rearrangement uses TRBV5-1 and TRBJ2-7; TRBD1 might be the D (6 bases). This CDR3 region has 12 residues. Per germline, CDR1 SGHRS and CDR2 YFSETQ. With 2 bases removed from V and 5 bases from J, the gap between germline ends came to 8 bases. CDR3 nucleotide sequence: TGCGCCAGCAGCTTAACAGGGAACGAGCAGTACTTC. Translating gives CASSLTGNEQYF.

V and J are TRBV3-1 and TRBJ1-5; D is unclear. V gave up 3 bases and J gave up 16 bases, with 22 bases separating them. The germline V gene encodes CDR1 LGHDT and CDR2 YNNKEL (reference sequence). The CDR3 is made up of 14 amino acids. CDR3 amino acids: CASSQFIASQLQHF. As DNA, the CDR3 is TGTGCCAGCAGCCAGTTTATCGCGAGTCAGCTCCAACATTTT.

This clone was recorded a few times. The chain couples TRBV12-3 or TRBV12-4 to TRBJ1-5; no clear D. The CDR3 covers 13 residues. Trimming stripped 7 bases from V and 6 bases from J, with 13 bases between. This CDR3 is CASTKLQSQPQHF. Written as DNA, the CDR3 is TGTGCCAGCACCAAACTTCAAAGTCAGCCCCAGCATTTT.

This clone is judged medium-sized. The J gene is TRBJ2-3, the V gene TRBV6-1; D is perhaps TRBD1 (5 bases). This CDR3 contains 14 residues. Germline V CDR1 and CDR2: MNHNS, SASEGT. Trimming left V 4 bases short and J 0 bases short, with 8 bases between. CDR3 in DNA: TGTGCCAGCAGTGCGAAGGGGAGCACAGATACGCAGTATTTT. Protein product: CASSAKGSTDTQYF.

This clone occurred many times. A read error may be the cause here, since a much bigger clone is one base away. The rearrangement joins TRBV20-1 to TRBJ1-5; D not certain. The CDR3 spans 12 residues. Trimming shortened V by 1 base and J by 6 bases, and 7 bases separated the two germline ends. The germline gives CDR1 DFQATT, CDR2 SNEGSKA (reference sequence). The CDR3 coding sequence is TGCAGTGCTAGAGCCTGGGGTCAGCCCCAGCATTTT. Its translation: CSARAWGQPQHF.

This chain's CDR3 is CASSLIEGSQPQHF. The CDR3 region has the DNA TGTGCCAGCAGTTTAATCGAAGGCTCTCAGCCCCAGCATTTT. The genes are TRBV27 and TRBJ1-5; no reliable D call. V dropped 2 bases and J dropped 6 bases, with 11 bases sitting between them. CDR3 size: 14 residues. Germline CDR1 MNHEY, CDR2 SMNVEV (reference sequence).

This clone was counted only a few times. The V call is TRBV20-1, the J call TRBJ2-3, with 9 bases that match TRBD2. Trimming took 6 bases from V and 4 from J; bases not matched to a gene: 20. Germline values: CDR1 DFQATT, CDR2 SNEGSKA (reference sequence). The CDR3 loop spans 18 amino acids. DNA for the CDR3: TGCAGTGCCCGGCGGGAGGGCTGTTTCTATAGGGGGGCAGATACGCAGTATTTT. It specifies CSARREGCFYRGADTQYF.

The rearrangement joins TRBV6-1 to TRBJ1-3; no firm D call. Trimming removed 6 bases from V and 4 bases from J, with 7 bases in between. The CDR3 spans 12 residues. Germline lookup yields CDR1 MNHNS and CDR2 SASEGT. CDR3 region: CASRVLGNTIYF. The CDR3 nucleotides are TGTGCCAGCAGAGTTTTGGGAAACACCATATATTTT.

This clone has at least ten counts. The chain links TRBV7-9 to TRBJ2-5; D not certain. This CDR3 comprises 12 residues. V was trimmed by 5 bases and J by 4 bases, leaving 8 bases between them. Germline values: CDR1 SEHNR, CDR2 FQNEAQ (reference sequence). The CDR3 nucleotides are TGTGCCAGCAGCGCGGAATTAGAGACCCAGTACTTC. It is translated as CASSAELETQYF.

This clone has at least ten counts. This chain connects TRBV30 to TRBJ2-1, with D possibly matching TRBD2 (5 bases). Trimming cost V 0 bases and J 9 bases, with 12 bases left between them. The CDR3 runs 13 residues. CDR1 is GTSNPN and CDR2 is SVGIG in the germline V gene (reference sequence). The CDR3: CAWSVKAEGEQFF. The CDR3 nucleotides are TGTGCCTGGAGTGTTAAGGCCGAGGGTGAGCAGTTCTTC.

Comment on this clone: The junction and the germline gene differ at one end; a read error may be behind it. The genes are TRBV28 and TRBJ1-3, with a tentative D call TRBD1 (6 bases). Germline assignment: CDR1 MDHEN and CDR2 SYDVKM. The CDR3 is 11 residues long. The CDR3 sequence is CTRRSGQTIYF. DNA of the CDR3: TGTACCAGAAGGTCAGGACAGACCATATATTTT.